This T cell receptor (beta chain) was profiled in a study of Graves' ophthalmopathy and Graves' hyperthyroidism. Hyperthyroidism patients, all newly diagnosed, had under 2 months' duration and ages of 18 to 65. Using RNA transcripts, the TCR beta CDR3 regions were amplified. Amplification began with first-round RT-PCR using HTBI primers, then second-round multiplex PCR was performed. TCRdb reprocessed the multiplex PCR reads via MiXCR and lists one record per CDR3 protein. The sample shows around 400,000 distinct CDR3 sequences, 20% to 25% of them seen only once. This clonotype showed up many times. Its antigen is undetermined. A junction boundary mismatches the germline segment, possibly from a read error. Study-wide points: As the model predicted ophthalmopathy progression, it achieved a sensitivity of around 71% and a specificity of roughly 73%.

Sequencing used peripheral blood. The clonotype originates from a woman between 18 and 30 years old with stable Graves' hyperthyroidism.

CDR3 in DNA: TGTGCCAGCACTTTAGCGAGAGAAGAGACCCAGTACTTC. It specifies CASTLAREETQYF. The chain couples TRBV12-3 or TRBV12-4 to TRBJ2-5; a weak D match, TRBD2 (5 bases). This CDR3 is 13 amino acids long.